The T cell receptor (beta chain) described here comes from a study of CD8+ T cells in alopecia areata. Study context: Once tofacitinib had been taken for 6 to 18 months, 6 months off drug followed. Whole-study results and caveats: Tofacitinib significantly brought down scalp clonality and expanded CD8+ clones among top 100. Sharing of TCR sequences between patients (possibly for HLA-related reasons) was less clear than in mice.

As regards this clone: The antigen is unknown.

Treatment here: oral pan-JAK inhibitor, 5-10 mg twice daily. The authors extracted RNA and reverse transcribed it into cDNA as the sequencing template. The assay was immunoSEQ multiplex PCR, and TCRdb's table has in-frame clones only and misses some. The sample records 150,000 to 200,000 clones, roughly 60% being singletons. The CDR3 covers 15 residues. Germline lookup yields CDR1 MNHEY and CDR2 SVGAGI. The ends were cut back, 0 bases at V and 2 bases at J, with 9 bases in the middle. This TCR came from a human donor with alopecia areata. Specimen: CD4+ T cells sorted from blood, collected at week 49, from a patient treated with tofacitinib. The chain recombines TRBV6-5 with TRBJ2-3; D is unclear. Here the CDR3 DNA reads TGTGCCAGCAGTTACTCGGGTGGCGCCACAGATACGCAGTATTTT. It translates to CASSYSGGATDTQYF.